This is a list of T cell receptor beta chains from one sample in a study of regulatory T cells in long-lasting Graves disease. In TCRdb, the multiplex PCR reads were re-called with MiXCR into one record per CDR3 protein. Among approximately 490,000 distinct CDR3 sequences, roughly 17% were seen once, and the ten largest hold more than 10%. This sample was also put to use in a study of T cells in Graves' hyperthyroidism and ophthalmopathy.

The sequencing used peripheral blood mononuclear cells (PBMCs), collected at new diagnosis, from a patient treated with antithyroid drugs. The receptors come from a man aged 35-49 years with Graves disease. Both conserved end residues are part of each CDR3. Fields, in order: J gene, V gene, clone size, D gene, CDR3 protein, CDR3 DNA. D genes are given only for firm matches. Not every row has a clone size; where given, it reads once, few, many or a size class.

TRBJ2-2 TRBV5-1 many NA CASSLRVNTGELFF TGCGCCAGCAGCTTACGGGTGAACACCGGGGAGCTGTTTTTT
TRBJ2-3 TRBV10-3 many NA CAISGPAGLKDTQYF TGTGCCATCAGTGGTCCGGCAGGGCTCAAAGATACGCAGTATTTT
TRBJ2-7 TRBV20-1 few TRBD2 CSATPGTSGLAPYEQYF TGCAGTGCAACCCCCGGGACTAGCGGCCTGGCCCCCTACGAGCAGTACTTC
TRBJ2-5 TRBV5-1 NA TRBD2 CASSLEAGEETQYF TGCGCCAGCAGCTTGGAGGCGGGGGAAGAGACCCAGTACTTC
TRBJ2-7 TRBV3-1 many TRBD1 CASSQRRTGGYEQYF TGTGCCAGCAGCCAAAGGAGGACAGGAGGCTACGAGCAGTACTTC
TRBJ1-2 TRBV12-3/TRBV12-4 NA NA CASGGPGLSYGYTF TGTGCCAGCGGGGGACCGGGACTCTCGTATGGCTACACCTTC
TRBJ2-7 TRBV5-1 many NA CASSLVAGKDEQYF TGCGCCAGCAGCTTGGTGGCAGGGAAGGACGAGCAGTACTTC
TRBJ1-2 TRBV15 NA NA CATSRDLAGWDGYTF TGTGCCACCAGCAGAGATCTGGCAGGGTGGGATGGCTACACCTTC
TRBJ1-6 TRBV3-1 few NA CASSQVGGARNSPLHF TGTGCCAGCAGCCAAGTCGGGGGGGCTCGGAATTCACCCCTCCACTTT
TRBJ2-1 TRBV10-3 many TRBD1 CAIKGQDYYNEQFF TGTGCCATCAAAGGACAGGATTACTACAATGAGCAGTTCTTC
TRBJ2-5 TRBV5-1 NA NA CASSLVVGSQETQYF TGCGCCAGCAGCTTGGTCGTAGGGTCCCAAGAGACCCAGTACTTC
TRBJ2-7 TRBV18 few NA CASSPPRRESGFYEQYF TGTGCCAGCTCACCACCGAGGAGGGAAAGCGGTTTCTACGAGCAGTACTTC
TRBJ2-3 TRBV5-5 many TRBD2 CASSLPGTSGSTDTQYF TGCGCCAGCAGCCTCCCGGGGACTAGCGGAAGCACAGATACGCAGTATTTT
TRBJ2-3 TRBV4-1 NA NA CASSQLNGGQDTQYF TGCGCCAGCAGCCAGTTAAACGGGGGGCAAGATACGCAGTATTTT